The clone carrying this T cell receptor beta chain occurred once. This specimen belongs to a study of control samples from healthy donors and cancer patients. Sequencing was performed with immunoSEQ multiplex PCR; in TCRdb, only in-frame clones are kept and a portion is missing. The repertoire holds 150,000 to 200,000 clones, with about 91% as singletons. Sequenced input: blood. This receptor was taken from a woman in her thirties in good health.

CDR3 DNA: TGTGCCAGCAGCTTGGCCTGGGCAGGGGGCCTTAATCAGCCCCAGCATTTT. Amino acids: CASSLAWAGGLNQPQHF. The rearrangement links TRBV5-5 to TRBJ1-5, with 8 bases that match TRBD1. Germline V gene data show CDR1 as SGHKS and CDR2 as YYEKEE (reference sequence). V shed 0 bases, J shed 4 bases, and the junction held 9 bases outside the gene matches. The CDR3 totals 17 residues.